This is a list of T cell receptor beta chains from one sample in a study of beta chain features in type 1 diabetes. The table came from immunoSEQ multiplex PCR; TCRdb's copy has only in-frame clones and leaves some out. The sample lists some 110,000 clones; 16% were seen once. The sample taken for sequencing was central memory CD4+ T cells from blood. These receptors were taken from a man aged 25 to 45 with type 1 diabetes. CDR3s include the opening cysteine and the closing phenylalanine or tryptophan. A D gene is named only where the DNA matches it firmly. Only part of the rows carry a size: once, few, many, or a class if the clone is expanded.

D: TRBD1
J: TRBJ1-6
V: TRBV19
size: -
DNA: TGTGCCAGTAGTATAGAGGCCGGGACAGGGAACAATTCACCCCTCCACTTT
CDR3: CASSIEAGTGNNSPLHF

D: -
J: TRBJ2-5
V: TRBV25-1
size: -
DNA: TGTGCCAGCAGTGAAGTGAGGGAAGAGGAGACCCAGTACTTC
CDR3: CASSEVREEETQYF

D: -
J: TRBJ2-7
V: TRBV7-2
size: few
DNA: TGTGCCAGCAGCTTAGCGAGGGAAACCTACGAGCAGTACTTC
CDR3: CASSLARETYEQYF

D: -
J: TRBJ2-5
V: TRBV5-6
size: -
DNA: TGTGCCAGCAGCCTCCTAGGGGAAGAGACCCAGTACTTC
CDR3: CASSLLGEETQYF

D: -
J: TRBJ1-4
V: TRBV28
size: medium-sized
DNA: TGTGCCAGCAGTTTATGGTCAGGGGCCGCGGGAAAACTGTTTTTT
CDR3: CASSLWSGAAGKLFF

D: -
J: TRBJ1-1
V: TRBV9
size: few
DNA: TGTGCCAGCAGCGTAGGGGTGGACAGCACTGAAGCTTTCTTT
CDR3: CASSVGVDSTEAFF

D: -
J: TRBJ2-3
V: TRBV5-4
size: many
DNA: TGTGCCAGCAGCCTAAAGGGGGGAGATACGCAGTATTTT
CDR3: CASSLKGGDTQYF

D: -
J: TRBJ1-1
V: TRBV9
size: -
DNA: TGTGCCAGCAGCGGGGGAGGGACTGAAGCTTTCTTT
CDR3: CASSGGGTEAFF

D: -
J: TRBJ1-2
V: TRBV14
size: -
DNA: TGTGCCAGCAGCCACCAATTAACAGTTAACTATGGCTACACCTTC
CDR3: CASSHQLTVNYGYTF

D: -
J: TRBJ1-3
V: TRBV11-1
size: few
DNA: TGTGCCAGCAGTTCAAGCGTAGAACAACGCGGAAACACCATATATTTT
CDR3: CASSSSVEQRGNTIYF

D: -
J: TRBJ2-7
V: TRBV29-1
size: -
DNA: TGCAGCGTTGAACCCCGAGCAGGGGCGATCAACGAGCAGTACTTC
CDR3: CSVEPRAGAINEQYF

D: -
J: TRBJ2-7
V: TRBV27
size: -
DNA: TGTGCCAGCAGAACCGGGGCCACGGGGAAACTAAGCTCCTACGAGCAGTACTTC
CDR3: CASRTGATGKLSSYEQYF

D: -
J: TRBJ2-3
V: TRBV7-2
size: -
DNA: TGTGCCAGCAGCTCAACGTTGGGAACGCAGTATTTT
CDR3: CASSSTLGTQYF

D: -
J: TRBJ2-1
V: TRBV29-1
size: few
DNA: TGCAGCGCTGGGGACCAATACAATGAGCAGTTCTTC
CDR3: CSAGDQYNEQFF

D: -
J: TRBJ2-7
V: TRBV7-2
size: few
DNA: TGTGCCAGCAGCTCTAGGTCGGACGGCTCCTACGAGCAGTACTTC
CDR3: CASSSRSDGSYEQYF

D: -
J: TRBJ2-5
V: TRBV7-3
size: few
DNA: TGTGCCAGCAGCTTATATGACGGAGAGACCCAGTACTTC
CDR3: CASSLYDGETQYF

D: -
J: TRBJ2-2
V: TRBV11-3
size: -
DNA: TGTGCCAGCAGCTTAGACTCGACCGGGGAGCTGTTTTTT
CDR3: CASSLDSTGELFF

D: TRBD1
J: TRBJ1-1
V: TRBV2
size: few
DNA: TGTGCCAGCAGTGTCCACGGGACAGGGAAGGGCAAATTCACTGAAGCTTTCTTT
CDR3: CASSVHGTGKGKFTEAFF

D: TRBD1
J: TRBJ2-1
V: TRBV4-3
size: few
DNA: TGCGCCAGCAGCCAAGTGGGGCAGGGGGTGAATGAGCAGTTCTTC
CDR3: CASSQVGQGVNEQFF

D: TRBD1
J: TRBJ1-2
V: TRBV30
size: -
DNA: TGTGCCTGGGCGGGCCAGGGGGCGAACTATGGCTACACCTTC
CDR3: CAWAGQGANYGYTF

D: -
J: TRBJ1-6
V: TRBV7-9
size: few
DNA: TGTGCCAGCAGCCTGGGGACAATTAATTCACCCCTCCACTTT
CDR3: CASSLGTINSPLHF

D: -
J: TRBJ1-2
V: TRBV29-1
size: -
DNA: TGCAGCGTTGAATATTCGGCCTATAACTATGGCTACACCTTC
CDR3: CSVEYSAYNYGYTF

D: -
J: TRBJ1-6
V: TRBV13
size: -
DNA: TGTGCCAGCAGCGCCGGACGGGGCAATTCACCCCTCCACTTT
CDR3: CASSAGRGNSPLHF

D: -
J: TRBJ1-2
V: TRBV7-9
size: -
DNA: TGTGCCAGCAGCCCCCGGGAGAGGATAGCATATGGCTACACCTTC
CDR3: CASSPRERIAYGYTF

D: TRBD1
J: TRBJ2-5
V: TRBV7-2
size: few
DNA: TGTGCCAGCAGCTTCGGGACAGGGATGGGAGAGACCCAGTACTTC
CDR3: CASSFGTGMGETQYF

D: TRBD2
J: TRBJ2-3
V: TRBV7-2
size: -
DNA: TGTGCCAGCAGTGATAGCGGGGGGTTTAACACAGATACGCAGTATTTT
CDR3: CASSDSGGFNTDTQYF

D: -
J: TRBJ2-7
V: TRBV25-1
size: -
DNA: TGTGCCAGCAGTGAGTACTACGAGCAGTACTTC
CDR3: CASSEYYEQYF

D: -
J: TRBJ1-6
V: TRBV25-1
size: -
DNA: TGTGCCAGCAGAGCCGTAACGGGGTATAATTCACCCCTCCACTTT
CDR3: CASRAVTGYNSPLHF

D: -
J: TRBJ2-1
V: TRBV7-2
size: few
DNA: TGTGCCAGCAGCGGGGGCAGGGGTCCCAACAATGAGCAGTTCTTC
CDR3: CASSGGRGPNNEQFF

D: TRBD2
J: TRBJ2-1
V: TRBV5-3
size: -
DNA: TGTGCCAGAAGCAGGAAGATTCCAGCGGGGGGCAATGAGCAGTTCTTC
CDR3: CARSRKIPAGGNEQFF

D: -
J: TRBJ2-7
V: TRBV29-1
size: few
DNA: TGCAGCGTTGAAACCGCCGCAGGTACGGCCCCGCGGGAGCAGTACTTC
CDR3: CSVETAAGTAPREQYF

D: -
J: TRBJ2-3
V: TRBV11-3
size: -
DNA: TGTGCCAGCAGCCCCCGGACCCCATCGGGGGCAGATACGCAGTATTTT
CDR3: CASSPRTPSGADTQYF

D: TRBD1
J: TRBJ1-2
V: TRBV6-5
size: -
DNA: TGTGCCAGCGCCCAGGACAGGGACAACTATGGCTACACCTTC
CDR3: CASAQDRDNYGYTF

D: TRBD1
J: TRBJ1-1
V: TRBV5-1
size: -
DNA: TGCGCCAGCAGCTCTACCACAGGGGGCACTGAAGCTTTCTTT
CDR3: CASSSTTGGTEAFF

D: -
J: TRBJ2-2
V: TRBV30
size: -
DNA: TGTGCCTGGAGAGGGGGGACAGCGAACACCGGGGAGCTGTTTTTT
CDR3: CAWRGGTANTGELFF

D: TRBD1
J: TRBJ1-1
V: TRBV7-9
size: few
DNA: TGTGCCAGCAGCTTAAGTGAGGGGGCGGAAGCTTTCTTT
CDR3: CASSLSEGAEAFF

D: -
J: TRBJ2-6
V: TRBV9
size: medium-sized
DNA: TGTGCCAGCAGCGGAGGGACTGCCAACGTCCTGACTTTC
CDR3: CASSGGTANVLTF

D: -
J: TRBJ1-1
V: TRBV29-1
size: few
DNA: TGCAGCGTTGGGTGGGGGGTAACTGAAGCTTTCTTT
CDR3: CSVGWGVTEAFF

D: TRBD1
J: TRBJ1-4
V: TRBV7-2
size: -
DNA: TGTGCCAGCAGCCCGAGACAGGGAGGGGATGAAAAACTGTTTTTT
CDR3: CASSPRQGGDEKLFF

D: TRBD1
J: TRBJ1-4
V: TRBV27
size: -
DNA: TGTGCCAGCAGACGACAGGGTAATGAAAAACTGTTTTTT
CDR3: CASRRQGNEKLFF

D: TRBD1
J: TRBJ2-3
V: TRBV29-1
size: few
DNA: TGCAGCGTTGGAAAGGGGGCAGGATCAGATACGCAGTATTTT
CDR3: CSVGKGAGSDTQYF

D: -
J: TRBJ1-2
V: TRBV6-6
size: few
DNA: TGTGCCAGCAGTTATGGGCCTTGGGGCTACACCTTC
CDR3: CASSYGPWGYTF